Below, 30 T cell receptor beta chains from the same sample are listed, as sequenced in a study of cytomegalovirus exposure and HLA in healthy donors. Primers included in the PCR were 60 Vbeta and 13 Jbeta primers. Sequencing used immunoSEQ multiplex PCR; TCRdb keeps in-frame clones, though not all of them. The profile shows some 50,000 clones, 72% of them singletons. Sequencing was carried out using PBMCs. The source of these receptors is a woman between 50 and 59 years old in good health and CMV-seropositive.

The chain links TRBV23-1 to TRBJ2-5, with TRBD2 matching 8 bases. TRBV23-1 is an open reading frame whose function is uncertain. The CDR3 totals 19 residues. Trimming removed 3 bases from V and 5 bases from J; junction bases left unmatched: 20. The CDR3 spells CASSQHPSGGRTFLETQYF. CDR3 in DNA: TGCGCCAGCAGTCAGCACCCTTCGGGCGGGAGGACCTTCCTGGAGACCCAGTACTTC.

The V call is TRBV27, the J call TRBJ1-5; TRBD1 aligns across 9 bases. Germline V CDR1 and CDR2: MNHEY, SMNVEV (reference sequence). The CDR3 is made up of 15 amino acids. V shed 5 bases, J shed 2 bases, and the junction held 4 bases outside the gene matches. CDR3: CASSPRTGGNQPQHF. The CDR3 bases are TGTGCCAGCAGTCCGCGGACAGGGGGCAATCAGCCCCAGCATTTT.

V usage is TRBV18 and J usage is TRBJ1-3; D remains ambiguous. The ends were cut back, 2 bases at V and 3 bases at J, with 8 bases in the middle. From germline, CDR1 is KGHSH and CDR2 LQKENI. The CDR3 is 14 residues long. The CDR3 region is CASSPGGDGNTIYF. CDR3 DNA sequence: TGTGCCAGCTCACCAGGCGGCGATGGAAACACCATATATTTT.

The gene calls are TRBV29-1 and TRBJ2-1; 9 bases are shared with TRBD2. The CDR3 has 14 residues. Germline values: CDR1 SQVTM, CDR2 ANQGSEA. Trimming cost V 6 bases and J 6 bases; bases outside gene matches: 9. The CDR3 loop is CSVVHPSGTNEQFF. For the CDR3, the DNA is TGCAGCGTCGTGCACCCTAGCGGGACCAATGAGCAGTTCTTC.

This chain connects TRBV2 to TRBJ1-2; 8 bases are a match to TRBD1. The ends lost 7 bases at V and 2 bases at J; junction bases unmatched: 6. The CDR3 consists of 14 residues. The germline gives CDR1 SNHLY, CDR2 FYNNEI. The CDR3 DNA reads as TGTGCCAGCACGCGGACAGGGATAAACTATGGCTACACCTTC. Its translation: CASTRTGINYGYTF.

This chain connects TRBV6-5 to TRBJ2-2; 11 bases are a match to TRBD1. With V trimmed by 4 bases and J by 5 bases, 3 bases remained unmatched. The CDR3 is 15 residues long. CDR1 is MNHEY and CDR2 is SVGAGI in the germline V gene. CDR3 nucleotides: TGTGCCAGCAGTTGGGGACAGGGGGGGACCGGGGAGCTGTTTTTT. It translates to CASSWGQGGTGELFF.

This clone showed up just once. The CDR3 nucleotides read TGTGCCAGCAGCCTGGACTATTACAATGAGCAGTTCTTC. Protein: CASSLDYYNEQFF. The rearrangement uses TRBV5-4 and TRBJ2-1; a weak D match, TRBD2 (6 bases). V lost 4 bases, J lost 4 bases, and 9 bases lay in between. CDR1 SGHNT and CDR2 YYREEE come from the germline V gene (reference sequence). The CDR3 is 13 amino acids.

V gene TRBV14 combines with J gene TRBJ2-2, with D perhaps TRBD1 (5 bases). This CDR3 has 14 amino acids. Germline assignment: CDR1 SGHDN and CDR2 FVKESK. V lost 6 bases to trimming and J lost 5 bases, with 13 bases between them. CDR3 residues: CASRLQGGTGELFF. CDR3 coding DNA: TGTGCCAGCAGACTGCAGGGTGGAACCGGGGAGCTGTTTTTT.

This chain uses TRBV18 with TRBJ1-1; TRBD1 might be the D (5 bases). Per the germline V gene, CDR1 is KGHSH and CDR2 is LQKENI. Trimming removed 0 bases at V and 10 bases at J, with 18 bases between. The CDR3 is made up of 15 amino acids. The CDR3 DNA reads TGTGCCAGCTCACCACCCTGGAGCCAGGGTGATTTAGCTTTCTTT. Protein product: CASSPPWSQGDLAFF.

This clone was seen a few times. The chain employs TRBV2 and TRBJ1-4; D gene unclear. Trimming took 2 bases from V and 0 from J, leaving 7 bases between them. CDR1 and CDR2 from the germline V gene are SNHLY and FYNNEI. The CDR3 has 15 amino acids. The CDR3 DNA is TGTGCCAGCAGTGAATCCCGCGCAACTAATGAAAAACTGTTTTTT. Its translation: CASSESRATNEKLFF.

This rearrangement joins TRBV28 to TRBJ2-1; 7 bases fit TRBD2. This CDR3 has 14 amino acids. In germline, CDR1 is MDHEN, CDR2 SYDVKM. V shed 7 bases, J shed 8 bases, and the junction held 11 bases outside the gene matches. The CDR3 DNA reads TGTGCCAGCACCTCTTTGCGGGAGCTTGATGAGCAGTTCTTC. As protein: CASTSLRELDEQFF. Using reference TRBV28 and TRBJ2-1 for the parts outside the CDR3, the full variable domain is DVKVTQSSRYLVKRTGEKVFLECVQDMDHENMFWYRQDPGLGLRLIYFSYDVKMKEKGDIPEGYSVSREKKERFSLILESASTNQTSMYLCASTSLRELDEQFFGPGTRLTVL.

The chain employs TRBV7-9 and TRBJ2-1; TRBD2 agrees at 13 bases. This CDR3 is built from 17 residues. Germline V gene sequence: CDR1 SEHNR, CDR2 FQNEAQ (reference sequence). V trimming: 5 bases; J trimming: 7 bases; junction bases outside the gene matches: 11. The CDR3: CASSPMRLAGGRNEQFF. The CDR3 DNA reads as TGTGCCAGCAGCCCTATGAGACTAGCGGGGGGTAGGAATGAGCAGTTCTTC.

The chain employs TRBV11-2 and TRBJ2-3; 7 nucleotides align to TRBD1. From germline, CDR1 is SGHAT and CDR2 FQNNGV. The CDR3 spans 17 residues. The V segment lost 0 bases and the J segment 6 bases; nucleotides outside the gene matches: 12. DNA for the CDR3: TGTGCCAGCAGCTTAGATCCCGGGACAGTTTACGTGGATACGCAGTATTTT. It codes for CASSLDPGTVYVDTQYF.

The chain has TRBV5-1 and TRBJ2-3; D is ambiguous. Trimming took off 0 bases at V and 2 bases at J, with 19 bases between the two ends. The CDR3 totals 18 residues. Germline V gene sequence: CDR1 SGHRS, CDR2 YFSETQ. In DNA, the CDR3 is TGCGCCAGCAGCTTGGCTCCGGGTCTGTCAGATTACACAGATACGCAGTATTTT. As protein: CASSLAPGLSDYTDTQYF.

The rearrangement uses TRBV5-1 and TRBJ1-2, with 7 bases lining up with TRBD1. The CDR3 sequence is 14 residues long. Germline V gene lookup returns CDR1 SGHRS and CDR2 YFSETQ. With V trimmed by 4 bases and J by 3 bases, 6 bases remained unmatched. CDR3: CASSPQGLDYGYTF. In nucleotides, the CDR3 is TGCGCCAGCAGCCCACAGGGGTTAGACTATGGCTACACCTTC.

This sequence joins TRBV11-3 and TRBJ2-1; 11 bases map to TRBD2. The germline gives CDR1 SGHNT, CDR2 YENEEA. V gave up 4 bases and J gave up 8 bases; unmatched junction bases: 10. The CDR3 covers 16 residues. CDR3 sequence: CASSSRVAGGPHEQFF. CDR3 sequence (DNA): TGTGCCAGCAGCTCTAGGGTAGCGGGAGGGCCCCATGAGCAGTTCTTC.

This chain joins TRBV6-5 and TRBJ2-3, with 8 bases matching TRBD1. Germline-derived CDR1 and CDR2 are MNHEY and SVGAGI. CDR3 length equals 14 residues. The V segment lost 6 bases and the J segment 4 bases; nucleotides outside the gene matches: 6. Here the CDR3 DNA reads TGTGCCAGCAGGAACAGGGGGAGAGCAGATACGCAGTATTTT. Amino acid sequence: CASRNRGRADTQYF.

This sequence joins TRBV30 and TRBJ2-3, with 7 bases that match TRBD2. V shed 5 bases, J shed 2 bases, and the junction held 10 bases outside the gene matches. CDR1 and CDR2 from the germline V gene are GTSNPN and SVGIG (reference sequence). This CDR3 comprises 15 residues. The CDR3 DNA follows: TGTGCCTGGGGGGCGGGAGCAGGAGCCACAGATACGCAGTATTTT. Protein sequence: CAWGAGAGATDTQYF.

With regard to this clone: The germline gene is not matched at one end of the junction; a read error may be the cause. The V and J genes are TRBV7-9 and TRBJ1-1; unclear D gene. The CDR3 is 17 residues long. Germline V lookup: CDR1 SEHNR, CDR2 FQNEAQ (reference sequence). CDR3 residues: CASSLARASRLNTGAFF. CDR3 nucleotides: TGTGCCAGCAGCTTAGCGCGGGCATCCCGATTGAACACTGGAGCTTTCTTT.

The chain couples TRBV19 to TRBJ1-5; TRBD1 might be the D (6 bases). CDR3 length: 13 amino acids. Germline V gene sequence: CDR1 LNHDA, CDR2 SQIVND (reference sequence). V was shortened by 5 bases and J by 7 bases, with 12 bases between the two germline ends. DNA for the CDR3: TGTGCCAGTAGTCCGCAGGGGTTACAGCCCCAGCATTTT. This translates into CASSPQGLQPQHF.

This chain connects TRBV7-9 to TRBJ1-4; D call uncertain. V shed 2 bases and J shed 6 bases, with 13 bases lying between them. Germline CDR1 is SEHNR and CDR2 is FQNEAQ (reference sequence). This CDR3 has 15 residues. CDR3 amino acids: CASSLSLSDHEKLFF. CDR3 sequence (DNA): TGTGCCAGCAGCTTAAGTCTGAGCGATCATGAAAAACTGTTTTTT.

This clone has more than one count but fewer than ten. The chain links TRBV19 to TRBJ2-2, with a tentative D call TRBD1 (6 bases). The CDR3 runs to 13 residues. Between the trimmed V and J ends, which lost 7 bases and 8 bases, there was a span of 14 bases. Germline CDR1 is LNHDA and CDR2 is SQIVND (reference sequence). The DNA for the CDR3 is TGTGCCAGTACCGTACAGGGTAGTGGGGAGCTGTTTTTT. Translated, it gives CASTVQGSGELFF.

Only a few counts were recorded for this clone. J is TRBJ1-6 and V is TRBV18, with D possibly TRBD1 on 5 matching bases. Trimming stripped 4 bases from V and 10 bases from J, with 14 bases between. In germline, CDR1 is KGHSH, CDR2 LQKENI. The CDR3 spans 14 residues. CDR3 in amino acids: CASSLAQRGSPLHF. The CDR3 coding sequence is TGTGCCAGCTCACTTGCCCAGCGGGGGTCACCCCTCCACTTT.

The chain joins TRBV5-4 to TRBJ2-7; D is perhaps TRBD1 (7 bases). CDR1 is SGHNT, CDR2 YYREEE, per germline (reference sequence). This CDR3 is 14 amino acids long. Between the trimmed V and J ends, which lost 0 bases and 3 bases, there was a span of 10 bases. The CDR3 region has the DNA TGTGCCAGCAGCTTGGCAGGGGGGCGCTACGAGCAGTACTTC. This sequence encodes CASSLAGGRYEQYF.

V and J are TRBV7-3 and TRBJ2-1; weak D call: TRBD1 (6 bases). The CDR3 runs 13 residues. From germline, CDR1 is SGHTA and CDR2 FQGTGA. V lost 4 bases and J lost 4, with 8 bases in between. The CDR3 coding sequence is TGTGCCAGCAGCTCGGACAGTTACAATGAGCAGTTCTTC. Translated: CASSSDSYNEQFF.

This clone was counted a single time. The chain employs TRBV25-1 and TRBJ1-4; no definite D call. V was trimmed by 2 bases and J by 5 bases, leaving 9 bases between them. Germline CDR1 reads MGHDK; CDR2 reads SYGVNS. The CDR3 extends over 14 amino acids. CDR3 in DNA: TGTGCCAGCAGTGAAAAACGAGGGAATGAAAAACTGTTTTTT. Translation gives CASSEKRGNEKLFF.

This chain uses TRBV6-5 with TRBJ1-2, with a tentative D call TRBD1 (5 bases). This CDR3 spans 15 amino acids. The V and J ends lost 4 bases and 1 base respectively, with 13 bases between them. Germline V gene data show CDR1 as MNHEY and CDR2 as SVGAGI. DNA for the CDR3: TGTGCCAGCAGTTCCGGGGACTTAAGTAACTATGGCTACACCTTC. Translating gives CASSSGDLSNYGYTF.

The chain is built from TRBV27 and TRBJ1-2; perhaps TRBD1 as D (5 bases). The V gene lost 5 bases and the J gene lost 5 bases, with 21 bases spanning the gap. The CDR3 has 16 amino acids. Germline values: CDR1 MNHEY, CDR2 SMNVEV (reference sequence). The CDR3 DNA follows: TGTGCCAGCAGTCCCCACTTGGGGAGGGACTCTTATGGCTACACCTTC. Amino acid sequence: CASSPHLGRDSYGYTF.

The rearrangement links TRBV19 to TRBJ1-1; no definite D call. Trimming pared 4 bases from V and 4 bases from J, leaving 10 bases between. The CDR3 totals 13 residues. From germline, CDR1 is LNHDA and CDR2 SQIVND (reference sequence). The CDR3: CASSRSGSTEAFF. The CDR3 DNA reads TGTGCCAGTAGTAGATCAGGTTCCACTGAAGCTTTCTTT.

CDR3 amino acids: CASSEQGTFYGYTF. CDR3 bases: TGTGCCAGCAGCGAACAGGGGACGTTCTATGGCTACACCTTC. This chain links TRBV2 with TRBJ1-2, with 7 positions matching TRBD1. This CDR3 region has 14 residues. Trimming cost V 6 bases and J 4 bases; bases outside gene matches: 8. Germline CDR1 SNHLY, CDR2 FYNNEI.